This TCR beta chain comes out of a study of T cell clusters in autoimmune cytopenias. For the study at large: TRB sequencing had a median approximately 52,000 reads and 2,350 distinct clonotypes per sample.

TRB was amplified by touch-down multiplex PCR, primer pools A and B combined. TCRdb re-called the multiplex PCR reads and catalogs CDR3 proteins one per entry, DNA excluded. Seen in this sample are about 4,000 distinct CDR3 sequences; the ten most common clones hold 14% to 15%. For this clonotype: The antigen remains unidentified.

Roughly 40,000 genome equivalents of blood DNA were amplified for TRB. Per germline, CDR1 MNHEY and CDR2 SVGAGI. This CDR3 spans 13 amino acids. Notes on the study in general: Healthy donors had approximately 3.1-fold more exclusive TRB clusters than active autoimmune hepatitis patients.

The TCR originated in a human donor with an autoimmune cytopenia or autoimmune hepatitis (not recorded which). The sequencing sample was made of peripheral blood. The chain recombines TRBV6-5 with TRBJ1-6. CDR3 residues: CASTKTENSPLHF.